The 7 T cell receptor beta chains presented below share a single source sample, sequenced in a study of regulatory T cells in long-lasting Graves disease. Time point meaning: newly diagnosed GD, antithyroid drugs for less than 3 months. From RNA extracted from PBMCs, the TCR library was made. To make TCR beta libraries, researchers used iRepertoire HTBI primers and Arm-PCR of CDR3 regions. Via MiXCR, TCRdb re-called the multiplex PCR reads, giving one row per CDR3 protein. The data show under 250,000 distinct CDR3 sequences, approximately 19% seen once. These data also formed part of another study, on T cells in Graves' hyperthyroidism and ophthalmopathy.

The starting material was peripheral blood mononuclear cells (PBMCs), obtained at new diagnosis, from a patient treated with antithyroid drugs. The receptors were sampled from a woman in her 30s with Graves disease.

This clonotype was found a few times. CDR3 nucleotides: TGTGCCAGCAGCATCGCCACAGATACGCAGTATTTT. As protein: CASSIATDTQYF. The J gene is TRBJ2-3, the V gene TRBV11-2, with unresolved D. The CDR3 runs to 12 residues. V gave up 5 bases and J gave up 2 bases, with 5 bases separating them. CDR1 SGHAT and CDR2 FQNNGV come from the germline V gene.

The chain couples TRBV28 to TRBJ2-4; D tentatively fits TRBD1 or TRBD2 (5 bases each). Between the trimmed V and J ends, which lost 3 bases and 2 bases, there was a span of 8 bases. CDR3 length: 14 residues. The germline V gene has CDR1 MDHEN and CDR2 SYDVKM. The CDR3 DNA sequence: TGTGCCAGCAGTTTGGGGGAAACCAAAAACATTCAGTACTTC. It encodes CASSLGETKNIQYF.

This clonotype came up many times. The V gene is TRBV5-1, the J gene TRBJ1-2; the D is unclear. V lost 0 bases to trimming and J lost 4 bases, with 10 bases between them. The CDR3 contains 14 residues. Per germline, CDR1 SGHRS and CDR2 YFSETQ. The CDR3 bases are TGCGCCAGCAGCTTGGGGGAGGGCCCCTATGGCTACACCTTC. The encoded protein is CASSLGEGPYGYTF.

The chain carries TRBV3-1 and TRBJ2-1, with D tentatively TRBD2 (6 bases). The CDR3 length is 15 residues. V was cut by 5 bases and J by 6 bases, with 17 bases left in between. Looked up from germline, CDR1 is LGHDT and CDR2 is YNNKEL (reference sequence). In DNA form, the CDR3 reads TGTGCCAGCAGCGCTGGGATAGCGGTTTTCAATGAGCAGTTCTTC. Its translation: CASSAGIAVFNEQFF.

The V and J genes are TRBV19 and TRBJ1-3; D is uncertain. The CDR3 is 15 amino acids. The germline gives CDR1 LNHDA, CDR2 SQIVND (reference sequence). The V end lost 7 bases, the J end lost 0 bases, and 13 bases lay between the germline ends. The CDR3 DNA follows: TGTGCCAGTACCCCCGACGGAAGCTCTGGAAACACCATATATTTT. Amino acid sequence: CASTPDGSSGNTIYF.

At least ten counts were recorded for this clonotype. The CDR3 region is CASSPPRQGAGELFF. The DNA for the CDR3 is TGTGCCAGCTCACCACCGAGACAGGGGGCCGGGGAGCTGTTTTTT. This sequence joins TRBV18 and TRBJ2-2; 9 positions agree with TRBD1. Trimming took 0 bases from V and 6 from J; bases not matched to a gene: 2. This CDR3 has 15 amino acids. The germline V gene has CDR1 KGHSH and CDR2 LQKENI.

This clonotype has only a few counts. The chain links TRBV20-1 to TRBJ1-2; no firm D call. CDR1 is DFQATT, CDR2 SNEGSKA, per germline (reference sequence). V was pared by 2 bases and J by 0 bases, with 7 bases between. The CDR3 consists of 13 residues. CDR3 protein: CSARPTTNYGYTF. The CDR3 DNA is TGCAGTGCTAGACCCACGACTAACTATGGCTACACCTTC.